This passage covers 28 T cell receptor beta chains from one sample sequenced in a study of vaccination and CD4 T cells after COVID-19. The treatment is: 10-day PBMC culture with coronavirus spike peptide pools or control peptides (ViraFEST assay). Samples of CD4+ T cells were obtained from the unexposed donor before the COVID-19 pandemic (2011-2018). Scientists ran DNA taken from cultured CD4+ T cells through the Oncomine TCR Beta short-read assay for sequencing. From the PCR reads, TCRdb called clonotypes with MiXCR, one entry per CDR3 protein. The sample shows a few thousand distinct CDR3 sequences, roughly two fifths of them seen only once. No antigen is known for these receptors. Sequenced: CD4+ T cells from blood, cultured in vitro. Source of these receptors: a human donor in good health.

V and J are TRBV7-9 and TRBJ1-1; D is unresolved. Looked up from germline, CDR1 is SEHNR and CDR2 is FQNEAQ (reference sequence). V was pared by 1 base and J by 1 base, with 4 bases between. The CDR3 length is 13 residues. The CDR3 DNA is TGTGCCAGCAGCTTAGTAGGGAACACTGAAGCTTTCTTT. As protein: CASSLVGNTEAFF.

The chain recombines TRBV6-2 or TRBV6-3 with TRBJ2-7; 7 nucleotides agree with TRBD2. This CDR3 is built from 15 residues. The germline gives CDR1 MNHEY, CDR2 SVGEGT. J was trimmed by 4 bases and V by 6 bases; bases with no gene match: 12. CDR3 sequence reads: CASSHRLALAYEQYF. DNA for the CDR3: TGTGCCAGCAGCCATCGACTAGCTTTGGCGTACGAGCAGTACTTC.

This chain links TRBV6-4 with TRBJ2-3; D not certain. CDR1 is MRHNA and CDR2 is SNTAGT in the germline V gene. Deletions cut 3 bases from V and 1 base from J, with 8 bases between. The CDR3 has 14 residues. DNA for the CDR3: TGTGCCAGCAGTGAGGGATTGGGCACAGATACGCAGTATTTT. Translation gives CASSEGLGTDTQYF.

J is TRBJ2-3 and V is TRBV7-2; 8 nucleotides line up with TRBD2. The length of the CDR3 is 16 residues. The germline V gene has CDR1 SGHTA and CDR2 FQGNSA. The V gene end was trimmed by 5 bases and the J gene end by 0 bases; junction bases not matched to a gene: 7. CDR3 amino acids: CASSTAAGGSTDTQYF. CDR3 DNA sequence: TGTGCCAGCAGCACCGCCGCGGGGGGAAGCACAGATACGCAGTATTTT.

This rearrangement joins TRBV6-5 to TRBJ1-2; tentatively, D is TRBD1 (5 bases). Germline CDR1 and CDR2: MNHEY and SVGAGI. The CDR3 loop spans 15 amino acids. Trimming removed 2 bases at V and 2 bases at J, with 12 bases between. The CDR3, as DNA: TGTGCCAGCAGTTACGCAAGGGGCGGGAACTATGGCTACACCTTC. This codes for CASSYARGGNYGYTF.

V and J are TRBV19 and TRBJ1-5; D is unresolved. Trimming stripped 3 bases from V and 3 bases from J, with 12 bases between. Germline loops: CDR1 LNHDA, CDR2 SQIVND (reference sequence). The CDR3 loop spans 15 amino acids. The CDR3 sequence: CASSMYTGLNQPQHF. The CDR3 DNA reads TGTGCCAGTAGTATGTATACCGGCCTCAATCAGCCCCAGCATTTT. Drawing the rest from reference TRBV19 and TRBJ1-5, the complete variable domain is DGGITQSPKYLFRKEGQNVTLSCEQNLNHDAMYWYRQDPGQGLRLIYYSQIVNDFQKGDIAEGYSVSREKKESFPLTVTSAQKNPTAFYLCASSMYTGLNQPQHFGDGTRLSIL.

This rearrangement joins TRBV7-2 to TRBJ2-5, with D perhaps TRBD2 (6 bases). The CDR3 has 14 amino acids. Per the germline V gene, CDR1 is SGHTA and CDR2 is FQGNSA. V lost 2 bases and J lost 5, with 12 bases in between. The CDR3 is CASSLSRGGETQYF. CDR3 bases: TGTGCCAGCAGCTTAAGCCGGGGAGGCGAGACCCAGTACTTC.

The V call is TRBV6-5, the J call TRBJ1-2; D unresolved. Germline assignment: CDR1 MNHEY and CDR2 SVGAGI. Trimming removed 0 bases at V and 5 bases at J, with 10 bases between. The CDR3 loop spans 14 amino acids. The CDR3 region is CASSYSPGWYGYTF. CDR3 nucleotide sequence: TGTGCCAGCAGTTACTCTCCGGGCTGGTATGGCTACACCTTC.

The rearrangement links TRBV20-1 to TRBJ2-4, with 13 nucleotides matching TRBD2. After removal of 1 base from V and 8 bases from J, the junction contained 8 bases not matched to a gene. Germline V gene sequence: CDR1 DFQATT, CDR2 SNEGSKA (reference sequence). The CDR3 runs to 16 residues. The CDR3 DNA reads TGCAGTGCTAGAGGCCTGACTAGCGGGGGGTCTGACATTCAGTACTTC. Its protein product is CSARGLTSGGSDIQYF.

There are a few counts of this clonotype. The chain links TRBV7-2 to TRBJ2-5, with 8 bases that match TRBD2. Germline loops: CDR1 SGHTA, CDR2 FQGNSA. V lost 5 bases and J lost 5; bases outside the gene matches: 7. This CDR3 region has 14 residues. The DNA for the CDR3 is TGTGCCAGCAGCCCGCGGACTAGCAGGGAGACCCAGTACTTC. It is translated as CASSPRTSRETQYF.

The chain couples TRBV3-1 to TRBJ2-3; TRBD2 is a possible D gene (6 bases). Trimming pared 4 bases from V and 2 bases from J, leaving 13 bases between. Germline V gene data show CDR1 as LGHDT and CDR2 as YNNKEL (reference sequence). The CDR3 covers 15 residues. The DNA of the CDR3 is TGTGCCAGCAGCCGGGATGGCGGGACCACAGATACGCAGTATTTT. This encodes CASSRDGGTTDTQYF.

This clonotype was seen a handful of times. The chain employs TRBV27 and TRBJ1-1, with TRBD1 as a possible D gene (5 bases). Germline V lookup: CDR1 MNHEY, CDR2 SMNVEV (reference sequence). Trimming took off 0 bases at V and 0 bases at J, with 5 bases between the two ends. CDR3 length: 14 residues. CDR3: CASSLSTVNTEAFF. The CDR3 nucleotides read TGTGCCAGCAGTTTATCGACAGTGAACACTGAAGCTTTCTTT.

This clonotype occurred a few times. V and J are TRBV10-2 and TRBJ2-5; the D is unclear. The V end was cut by 4 bases, the J end by 2 bases, with 8 bases between. The CDR3 is made up of 13 amino acids. CDR1 and CDR2 (germline): WSHSY, SAAADI. In DNA form, the CDR3 reads TGCGCCAGCAGTGCCCAGGCGCAAGAGACCCAGTACTTC. Protein product: CASSAQAQETQYF.

The V gene is TRBV28, the J gene TRBJ2-2; D call uncertain. The length of the CDR3 is 15 residues. Germline-derived CDR1 and CDR2 are MDHEN and SYDVKM. The V end lost 5 bases, the J end lost 0 bases, and 10 bases lay between the germline ends. CDR3 in amino acids: CASSHEAANTGELFF. CDR3 DNA: TGTGCCAGCAGTCACGAGGCAGCGAACACCGGGGAGCTGTTTTTT.

V usage is TRBV29-1 and J usage is TRBJ1-5, with D maybe TRBD1 (5 bases). This CDR3 is built from 14 residues. Germline V gene lookup returns CDR1 SQVTM and CDR2 ANQGSEA. Trimming removed 4 bases at V and 5 bases at J, with 15 bases between. Here the CDR3 DNA reads TGCAGCGTTGGAGAGGCAGGGATTGATCAGCCCCAGCATTTT. The encoded protein is CSVGEAGIDQPQHF. Together with reference TRBV29-1 and TRBJ1-5, the CDR3 gives the full variable domain: SAVISQKPSRDICQRGTSLTIQCQVDSQVTMMFWYRQQPGQSLTLIATANQGSEATYESGFVIDKFPISRPNLTFSTLTVSNMSPEDSSIYLCSVGEAGIDQPQHFGDGTRLSIL.

The chain joins TRBV20-1 to TRBJ1-6; D is possibly TRBD1 (5 bases). The CDR3 has 12 residues. V gave up 2 bases and J gave up 8 bases, with 7 bases separating them. In germline, CDR1 is DFQATT, CDR2 SNEGSKA (reference sequence). CDR3 DNA: TGCAGTGCTAGAACGGGGGATTCACCCCTCCACTTT. It is translated as CSARTGDSPLHF.

The chain has TRBV6-1 and TRBJ1-2, with 8 bases that match TRBD1. The germline V gene has CDR1 MNHNS and CDR2 SASEGT. CDR3 length: 16 residues. V lost 7 bases and J lost 8; bases outside the gene matches: 18. Here the CDR3 reads CASIRDDRGLPYGYTF. Here the CDR3 DNA reads TGTGCCAGCATCAGAGATGACAGGGGATTACCCTACGGCTACACCTTC.

This chain links TRBV5-1 with TRBJ1-6, with unresolved D. Germline V gene sequence: CDR1 SGHRS, CDR2 YFSETQ. There are 14 residues in the CDR3. Deletions cut 6 bases from V and 0 bases from J, with 7 bases between. The CDR3 reads CASTASSYNSPLHF. The CDR3, as DNA: TGCGCCAGCACAGCAAGCTCCTATAATTCACCCCTCCACTTT.

This clonotype was counted a few times. The chain has TRBV5-4 and TRBJ1-1; 7 nucleotides align to TRBD1. Germline lookup yields CDR1 SGHNT and CDR2 YYREEE (reference sequence). Unmatched junction bases numbered 8, after V lost 0 bases and J lost 0 bases. The CDR3 consists of 17 residues. The CDR3 sequence is CASSLARGDRVNTEAFF. CDR3 DNA: TGTGCCAGCAGCTTGGCCCGGGGTGACAGGGTGAACACTGAAGCTTTCTTT. Using reference TRBV5-4 and TRBJ1-1 for the parts outside the CDR3, the full variable domain is ETGVTQSPTHLIKTRGQQVTLRCSSQSGHNTVSWYQQALGQGPQFIFQYYREEENGRGNFPPRFSGLQFPNYSSELNVNALELDDSALYLCASSLARGDRVNTEAFFGQGTRLTVV.

This chain uses TRBV19 with TRBJ1-1, with D possibly TRBD1 on 6 matching bases. This CDR3 spans 17 amino acids. Germline loops: CDR1 LNHDA, CDR2 SQIVND (reference sequence). V was cut by 2 bases and J by 1 base, with 17 bases left in between. In DNA form, the CDR3 reads TGTGCCAGTAGTATAACAGGGTGGGAGTCAACGAACACTGAAGCTTTCTTT. It translates to CASSITGWESTNTEAFF.

This chain uses TRBV20-1 with TRBJ2-5, with 13 nucleotides matching TRBD2. CDR1 is DFQATT, CDR2 SNEGSKA, per germline (reference sequence). V was clipped by 5 bases and J by 5 bases; unmatched bases: 5. The CDR3 runs 14 residues. CDR3 amino acids: CSAQTSGGRETQYF. In nucleotides, the CDR3 is TGCAGTGCTCAGACTAGCGGGGGGCGGGAGACCCAGTACTTC.

This clonotype was found a few times. The CDR3 DNA sequence: TGTGCCAGCAGTTTACAGCAACACAGCTATGGCTACACCTTC. This codes for CASSLQQHSYGYTF. V gene TRBV6-5 combines with J gene TRBJ1-2; no reliable D call. The CDR3 has 14 residues. The V gene's germline CDR1 is MNHEY and CDR2 SVGAGI. Trimming stripped 4 bases from V and 4 bases from J, with 13 bases between.

This clonotype was seen only a few times. The J gene is TRBJ2-3, the V gene TRBV6-4; D may be TRBD2 (7 bases). The germline V gene encodes CDR1 MRHNA and CDR2 SNTAGT. CDR3 length: 14 residues. V lost 2 bases, J lost 4 bases, and 10 bases lay in between. For the CDR3, the DNA is TGTGCCAGCAGTGACGGGGGGGCCGCAGATACGCAGTATTTT. Protein: CASSDGGAADTQYF.

J is TRBJ2-1 and V is TRBV6-1; TRBD1 matches 7 bases. V shed 4 bases and J 2 bases; nucleotides not matched to a gene: 5. CDR1 and CDR2 (germline): MNHNS, SASEGT. The CDR3 consists of 15 residues. The CDR3 nucleotides are TGTGCCAGCAGTGTGACAGGGAATCCCTACAATGAGCAGTTCTTC. Its translation is CASSVTGNPYNEQFF.

Judged by abundance, this clonotype is medium-sized. The rearrangement uses TRBV7-9 and TRBJ1-5, with TRBD1 as a possible D gene (6 bases). This CDR3 has 13 residues. Trimming pared 4 bases from V and 4 bases from J, leaving 8 bases between. The germline CDR1 and CDR2 sequences are SEHNR and FQNEAQ (reference sequence). The CDR3 nucleotides are TGTGCCAGCAGCTCCGGGACAAATCAGCCCCAGCATTTT. It specifies CASSSGTNQPQHF.

The chain combines TRBV9 with TRBJ2-5; 10 bases match TRBD2. The CDR3 consists of 16 residues. Germline lookup yields CDR1 SGDLS and CDR2 YYNGEE. With 3 bases clipped from V and 4 bases from J, the junction kept 9 bases outside the gene matches. CDR3 DNA: TGTGCCAGCAGCGCGTCCCCTAGCGGGGGAGGAGAGACCCAGTACTTC. The encoded protein is CASSASPSGGGETQYF.

This clonotype was found a few times. One end of the junction fails to match germline, which may point to a read error. This chain uses TRBV5-3 with TRBJ1-2; 7 bases align to TRBD1. TRBV5-3 is an ORF, with its function uncertain. The CDR3 is made up of 13 amino acids. The CDR3, as DNA: TGTGCCAGCAGCTTGGAGGGGGCCTATGGCTACACCTTC. Amino acids: CASSLEGAYGYTF.

The chain uses TRBV21-1 and TRBJ2-5; the D segment call TRBD2 is taken from the table without a DNA check. TRBV21-1 is noted as a pseudogene. The CDR3 sequence is 13 residues long. CDR3 region: CASSKGGQETQYF. The CDR3 DNA follows: TGTGCCAGCAGCAAGGGAGGACAAGAGACCCAGTACTTC.